The sequence of this T cell receptor beta chain was determined in a study of long-term antiretroviral therapy in people with HIV. General study results and limits: Although diversity increased after ART, it remained lower than in transplant donor controls. Comparison with controls showed narrower CDR3 length ranges in HIV repertoires.

Treated in the United States were all of the participants with HIV. Survey-level resolution applied to immunoSEQ assay v3.0. Sequencing had a target that covered 40,000-50,000 T-cell genomes per sample. Sequencing was performed with immunoSEQ multiplex PCR; in TCRdb, only in-frame clones are kept and a portion is missing. Altogether over 25,000 clones are present, around 80% being singletons, with the ten largest covering 5.5%. This clone appeared a single time. Its antigen is unknown. Deletions cut 1 base from V and 2 bases from J, with 11 bases between. This CDR3 is built from 15 residues. The germline V gene encodes CDR1 SGHRS and CDR2 YFSETQ.

This sample comprised unsorted PBMCs, obtained 1.1 years before starting antiretroviral therapy. J is TRBJ2-3 and V is TRBV5-1; D might be TRBD1 (5 bases). The sequence was obtained from a woman in her twenties or thirties with HIV. CDR3 nucleotides: TGCGCCAGCAGCTTGACAGGACCTTACACAGATACGCAGTATTTT. Translating gives CASSLTGPYTDTQYF.